These 7 T cell receptor beta chains share one sample of origin, sequenced in a study of OX40 agonist ivuxolimab in advanced cancers. Clones were sequenced by immunoSEQ multiplex PCR, and TCRdb holds only the in-frame ones, with some missing. The sample lists around 60,000 clones; approximately 86% were seen once. The sequences come from CD4+ or CD8+ T cells sorted from blood, collected in a trial of the OX40 agonist ivuxolimab. The origin of the receptors is an adult with an advanced solid tumor such as melanoma, head and neck, liver or kidney cancer.

The rearrangement uses TRBV2 and TRBJ2-7; 8 nucleotides align to TRBD1. There are 13 residues in the CDR3. The J segment lost 2 bases and the V segment lost 8 bases, leaving 5 bases of the junction unmatched. CDR1 and CDR2 (germline): SNHLY, FYNNEI. CDR3 DNA sequence: TGTGCCAGCCATGACAGGGGACCCTACGAGCAGTACTTC. This gives the protein CASHDRGPYEQYF.

This rearrangement joins TRBV5-1 to TRBJ2-1, with 11 bases fitting TRBD2. Trimming at V came to 4 bases and at J to 7 bases, leaving 7 bases not matched to a gene. The germline V gene encodes CDR1 SGHRS and CDR2 YFSETQ. This CDR3 has 15 amino acids. This CDR3 is CASSPRLAGTNEQFF. CDR3 DNA: TGCGCCAGCAGCCCAAGACTAGCGGGAACGAATGAGCAGTTCTTC.

The J gene is TRBJ1-3, the V gene TRBV4-1; possible D gene TRBD1, 6 bases. Trimming shortened V by 3 bases and J by 3 bases, and 12 bases separated the two germline ends. CDR1 is MGHRA, CDR2 YSYEKL, per germline. This CDR3 comprises 15 residues. In DNA, the CDR3 is TGCGCCAGCAGCCAGGGACGGGGACATGGAAACACCATATATTTT. Translated, it gives CASSQGRGHGNTIYF.

The genes are TRBV6-1 and TRBJ2-5, with D possibly being TRBD2 (5 bases). V dropped 5 bases and J dropped 3 bases, with 10 bases sitting between them. The germline V gene encodes CDR1 MNHNS and CDR2 SASEGT. The length of the CDR3 is 13 residues. Here the CDR3 DNA reads TGTGCCAGCAGTCCCGGACTGGAAGAGACCCAGTACTTC. It translates to CASSPGLEETQYF.

The chain employs TRBV6-5 and TRBJ2-7; D perhaps matches TRBD1 (6 bases). V lost 5 bases and J 5 bases, leaving 16 bases between the germline ends. The CDR3 has 14 residues. Germline V CDR1 and CDR2: MNHEY, SVGAGI. For the CDR3, the DNA is TGTGCCAGCAGTGAAGTGGTACAGGGAGACGAGCAGTACTTC. Residues: CASSEVVQGDEQYF.

This clone came up once. The rearrangement uses TRBV19 and TRBJ1-4; TRBD1 agrees at 8 bases. J was trimmed by 7 bases and V by 4 bases; bases with no gene match: 2. CDR1 and CDR2 from the germline V gene are LNHDA and SQIVND (reference sequence). There are 13 residues in the CDR3. The CDR3 bases are TGTGCCAGTAGTAGCCAGGGGGCTGAAAAACTGTTTTTT. Its protein product is CASSSQGAEKLFF.

The CDR3 coding sequence is TGTGCCAGCAGTTACCAGGGTGGCTACACCTTC. Protein sequence: CASSYQGGYTF. The chain has TRBV6-6 and TRBJ1-2, with a possible D match to TRBD1 (5 bases). Germline CDR1 reads MNHNY; CDR2 reads SVGAGI (reference sequence). The V end lost 2 bases, the J end lost 7 bases, and 5 bases lay between the germline ends. The CDR3 spans 11 residues.